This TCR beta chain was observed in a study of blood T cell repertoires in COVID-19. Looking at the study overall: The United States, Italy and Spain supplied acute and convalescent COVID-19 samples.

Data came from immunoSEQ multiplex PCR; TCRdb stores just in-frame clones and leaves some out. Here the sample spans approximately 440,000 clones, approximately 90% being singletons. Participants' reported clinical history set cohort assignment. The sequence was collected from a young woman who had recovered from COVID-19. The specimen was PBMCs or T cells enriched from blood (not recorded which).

The CDR3 sequence is CASRPGGANYGYTF. Written as DNA, the CDR3 is TGTGCCAGCAGGCCGGGGGGAGCTAACTATGGCTACACCTTC. This chain connects TRBV7-2 to TRBJ1-2, with D tentatively TRBD1 (5 bases). Germline V lookup: CDR1 SGHTA, CDR2 FQGNSA. V was cut by 6 bases and J by 0 bases, with 11 bases left in between. The CDR3 length is 14 residues.